Only a few counts were recorded for the clone carrying this T cell receptor (beta chain). The data stem from a study of T cells after yellow fever vaccination. TCRdb ran MiXCR on the 5' RACE reads and lists one entry per CDR3 protein. The sample gives around 320,000 distinct CDR3 sequences, 9.5% to 12% of which show up once; over 3% is in the top ten. The length of the CDR3 is 14 residues. Germline assignment: CDR1 MGHDK and CDR2 SYGVNS. Trimming removed 2 bases from V and 1 base from J, with 8 bases in between. The input for sequencing was CD4+ T cells sorted from PBMCs, taken 45 days after the yellow fever booster vaccination. The TCR sequence derives from a man between 18 and 29 years old who received the YFV17D yellow fever vaccine. This sequence joins TRBV25-1 and TRBJ1-1; D gene ambiguous. As DNA, the CDR3 is TGTGCCAGCAGTGAAGGCTTCGGGAACACTGAAGCTTTCTTT. Protein: CASSEGFGNTEAFF.